These T cell receptor beta chains were read from a single sample in a study of cytotoxic CD8 clonotypes in ibrutinib-treated CLL. Clones were read by immunoSEQ multiplex PCR, and TCRdb kept only the in-frame ones, dropping some. The data contain roughly 150,000 clones, more than 70% of them singletons. Sample: PBMCs, taken at disease progression, from a patient treated with ibrutinib. The receptors stem from a human donor with chronic lymphocytic leukemia. CDR3s include the opening cysteine and the closing phenylalanine or tryptophan. The D gene is left open where the match is weak. Size is omitted from some rows. Given values are once, few, many or a class for expanded clones.

cdr3_nt: TGTGCCATCAGTGAGGGTACAGGGGGGGAGACCCAGTACTTC
cdr3_aa: CAISEGTGGETQYF
d_call: TRBD1
j_call: TRBJ2-5
clone_size: .
v_call: TRBV10-3

cdr3_nt: TGCGCCAGCAGCCTTCTAGCGGGCAGCTCTGGGGCCAACGTCCTGACTTTC
cdr3_aa: CASSLLAGSSGANVLTF
d_call: TRBD2
j_call: TRBJ2-6
clone_size: .
v_call: TRBV5-1

cdr3_nt: TGTGCCATCAGTGAGCAGAACTATGGCTACACCTTC
cdr3_aa: CAISEQNYGYTF
d_call: .
j_call: TRBJ1-2
clone_size: .
v_call: TRBV10-3

cdr3_nt: TGCGCCAGCAGCTTGGGGACAGGGGGCACTGAAGCTTTCTTT
cdr3_aa: CASSLGTGGTEAFF
d_call: TRBD1
j_call: TRBJ1-1
clone_size: .
v_call: TRBV5-1

cdr3_nt: TGTGCCAGCAGAAACGCAGATACGCAGTATTTT
cdr3_aa: CASRNADTQYF
d_call: .
j_call: TRBJ2-3
clone_size: .
v_call: TRBV6-5

cdr3_nt: TGTGCCAGTAGTATTGGGCGGACCTACACAGATACGCAGTATTTT
cdr3_aa: CASSIGRTYTDTQYF
d_call: .
j_call: TRBJ2-3
clone_size: .
v_call: TRBV19

cdr3_nt: TGTGCCAGCATCGAACCCGCAGGGGAGACCCAGTACTTC
cdr3_aa: CASIEPAGETQYF
d_call: .
j_call: TRBJ2-5
clone_size: once
v_call: TRBV6-5

cdr3_nt: TGTGCCAGCAGTTTAAGAGGCGGTCAGCCCCAGCATTTT
cdr3_aa: CASSLRGGQPQHF
d_call: .
j_call: TRBJ1-5
clone_size: .
v_call: TRBV27

cdr3_nt: TGCAGCGTTGATCTGGGACAGGGTGCAGATACGCAGTATTTT
cdr3_aa: CSVDLGQGADTQYF
d_call: TRBD1
j_call: TRBJ2-3
clone_size: .
v_call: TRBV29-1

cdr3_nt: TGCAGCGTTGGCGGAAGCACAGATACGCAGTATTTT
cdr3_aa: CSVGGSTDTQYF
d_call: .
j_call: TRBJ2-3
clone_size: .
v_call: TRBV29-1

cdr3_nt: TGTGCCAGCAGCGTAGACAGCTATAGCAATCAGCCCCAGCATTTT
cdr3_aa: CASSVDSYSNQPQHF
d_call: .
j_call: TRBJ1-5
clone_size: .
v_call: TRBV9

cdr3_nt: TGTGCTAGTGGTCACCGAGGGGGTGTCAATCAGCCCCAGCATTTT
cdr3_aa: CASGHRGGVNQPQHF
d_call: .
j_call: TRBJ1-5
clone_size: .
v_call: TRBV12-5

cdr3_nt: TGTGCCAGCAGCCGTTCGACAGGGGGAATGTCTGGAAACACCATATATTTT
cdr3_aa: CASSRSTGGMSGNTIYF
d_call: TRBD1
j_call: TRBJ1-3
clone_size: .
v_call: TRBV7-9

cdr3_nt: TGTGCCAGCAGCTCCGACAGGTCTAACTTCTTC
cdr3_aa: CASSSDRSNFF
d_call: .
j_call: TRBJ1-2
clone_size: .
v_call: TRBV11-2

cdr3_nt: TGCAGTGCTTCCCTCTCGGATACGCAGTATTTT
cdr3_aa: CSASLSDTQYF
d_call: .
j_call: TRBJ2-3
clone_size: .
v_call: TRBV20-1

cdr3_nt: TGTGCCAGCAGCTCGGGCGAACGGGCGCCTAGGGAGCTGTTTTTT
cdr3_aa: CASSSGERAPRELFF
d_call: .
j_call: TRBJ2-2
clone_size: .
v_call: TRBV7-2

cdr3_nt: TGTGCCAGCAGCTCGCCGGGGTCTGCAACTAATGAAAAACTGTTTTTT
cdr3_aa: CASSSPGSATNEKLFF
d_call: .
j_call: TRBJ1-4
clone_size: .
v_call: TRBV6-6

cdr3_nt: TGTGCCAGCTCACCGCCCCCCGGGACAGATATGAACACTGAAGCTTTCTTT
cdr3_aa: CASSPPPGTDMNTEAFF
d_call: TRBD1
j_call: TRBJ1-1
clone_size: .
v_call: TRBV18

cdr3_nt: TGTGCCAGCAGCCGCCGTTGGGCCTTAGCTAACTATGGCTACACCTTC
cdr3_aa: CASSRRWALANYGYTF
d_call: .
j_call: TRBJ1-2
clone_size: few
v_call: TRBV5-6

cdr3_nt: TGTGCCAGCAGCTTAGACGGGAGTTTCTCCTGGGTAGACACCGGGGAGCTGTTTTTT
cdr3_aa: CASSLDGSFSWVDTGELFF
d_call: .
j_call: TRBJ2-2
clone_size: .
v_call: TRBV7-9

cdr3_nt: TGTGCCAGCAGCTTAGGGCAGGACGGTCCCTATGGCTACACCTTC
cdr3_aa: CASSLGQDGPYGYTF
d_call: .
j_call: TRBJ1-2
clone_size: .
v_call: TRBV7-9

cdr3_nt: TGTGCCAGTAAATTGGGACAGGGCTACGAGCAGTACTTC
cdr3_aa: CASKLGQGYEQYF
d_call: TRBD1
j_call: TRBJ2-7
clone_size: few
v_call: TRBV19

cdr3_nt: TGCGCCAGCAGCCAATCGGCGGTCCCCTTATTGACGGGAACAGATACGCAGTATTTT
cdr3_aa: CASSQSAVPLLTGTDTQYF
d_call: .
j_call: TRBJ2-3
clone_size: .
v_call: TRBV4-1

cdr3_nt: TGCGCCAGCAGCTTGGCCGTGGTCCTTGGCTACACCTTC
cdr3_aa: CASSLAVVLGYTF
d_call: .
j_call: TRBJ1-2
clone_size: .
v_call: TRBV5-1

cdr3_nt: TGTGCCAGCAGCTGGGACCCCTCGTCCTACGAGCAGTACTTC
cdr3_aa: CASSWDPSSYEQYF
d_call: .
j_call: TRBJ2-7
clone_size: .
v_call: TRBV11-1

cdr3_nt: TGTGCCAGCAGTGAATATATGAGGCTAGGGGCCGACACCGGGGAGCTGTTTTTT
cdr3_aa: CASSEYMRLGADTGELFF
d_call: .
j_call: TRBJ2-2
clone_size: .
v_call: TRBV25-1

cdr3_nt: TGTGCCAGCAGCCTTAGAGGGGGAGGCAAAAACATTCAGTACTTC
cdr3_aa: CASSLRGGGKNIQYF
d_call: .
j_call: TRBJ2-4
clone_size: .
v_call: TRBV7-9

cdr3_nt: TGTGCCAGCAGCTTACTAGGGGGCACAGATACGCAGTATTTT
cdr3_aa: CASSLLGGTDTQYF
d_call: .
j_call: TRBJ2-3
clone_size: .
v_call: TRBV5-5

cdr3_nt: TGTGCCAGCAGTTTAGACCTTGGCCGGGAGACCCAGTACTTC
cdr3_aa: CASSLDLGRETQYF
d_call: .
j_call: TRBJ2-5
clone_size: .
v_call: TRBV27

cdr3_nt: TGTGCCAGCAGCTTCTGGAATAACTATGGCTACACCTTC
cdr3_aa: CASSFWNNYGYTF
d_call: .
j_call: TRBJ1-2
clone_size: .
v_call: TRBV5-5

cdr3_nt: TGCGCCAGCAACCCCGCGGCGGGAGGGTCCTACAATGAGCAGTTCTTC
cdr3_aa: CASNPAAGGSYNEQFF
d_call: TRBD2
j_call: TRBJ2-1
clone_size: .
v_call: TRBV10-2

cdr3_nt: TGCAGCGTTGGTTGGGCGAAGGAGCAGTACTTC
cdr3_aa: CSVGWAKEQYF
d_call: .
j_call: TRBJ2-7
clone_size: .
v_call: TRBV29-1

cdr3_nt: TGTGCCAGCAGCACAAGTCCAGGGGGCATAAACAATGAGCAGTTCTTC
cdr3_aa: CASSTSPGGINNEQFF
d_call: TRBD1
j_call: TRBJ2-1
clone_size: .
v_call: TRBV2

cdr3_nt: TGTGCCAGTAGTTCAAGTGGCGTCCTAACCAAAAACATTCAGTACTTC
cdr3_aa: CASSSSGVLTKNIQYF
d_call: .
j_call: TRBJ2-4
clone_size: once
v_call: TRBV19

cdr3_nt: TGTGCCTGGAGGGCAGGGGTGAACACTGAAGCTTTCTTT
cdr3_aa: CAWRAGVNTEAFF
d_call: .
j_call: TRBJ1-1
clone_size: .
v_call: TRBV30

cdr3_nt: TGTGCCAGCAGCGCGTCCAGGGGATTCCCAACTGGGAACACTGAAGCTTTCTTT
cdr3_aa: CASSASRGFPTGNTEAFF
d_call: .
j_call: TRBJ1-1
clone_size: .
v_call: TRBV9

cdr3_nt: TGTGCCAGCAGCCCGTGGGACAGGGGTACCGGGGAGCTGTTTTTT
cdr3_aa: CASSPWDRGTGELFF
d_call: TRBD1
j_call: TRBJ2-2
clone_size: .
v_call: TRBV9

cdr3_nt: TGTGCCAGCAGCCCGGGGGACCTCAGGGATGAGCAGTTCTTC
cdr3_aa: CASSPGDLRDEQFF
d_call: .
j_call: TRBJ2-1
clone_size: .
v_call: TRBV4-2

cdr3_nt: TGTGCCAGCAGGGGGGGTGCTAGCGGGAAGTACGAGCAGTACTTC
cdr3_aa: CASRGGASGKYEQYF
d_call: TRBD2
j_call: TRBJ2-7
clone_size: .
v_call: TRBV28

cdr3_nt: TGTGCCAGCAGGAGGATGATCACAGATACGCAGTATTTT
cdr3_aa: CASRRMITDTQYF
d_call: .
j_call: TRBJ2-3
clone_size: .
v_call: TRBV7-9

cdr3_nt: TGTGCCAGCAGCCCCGGTTACAGGGGGCAGGGCAATCAGCCCCAGCATTTT
cdr3_aa: CASSPGYRGQGNQPQHF
d_call: TRBD1
j_call: TRBJ1-5
clone_size: once
v_call: TRBV11-2

cdr3_nt: TGTGCCAGCAGCTTATCAGTAGGGGCCAATGAGCAGTTCTTC
cdr3_aa: CASSLSVGANEQFF
d_call: .
j_call: TRBJ2-1
clone_size: .
v_call: TRBV7-3

cdr3_nt: TGTGCCAGCAGCATTAGGAAAGTGGAAGCTGAAGCTTTCTTT
cdr3_aa: CASSIRKVEAEAFF
d_call: .
j_call: TRBJ1-1
clone_size: .
v_call: TRBV6-6

cdr3_nt: TGTGCCAGCAGCTTGAGACTAGCGATATCCAATGAGCAGTTCTTC
cdr3_aa: CASSLRLAISNEQFF
d_call: TRBD2
j_call: TRBJ2-1
clone_size: once
v_call: TRBV7-9

cdr3_nt: TGCGCCAGCAGCTTATCCGGGAGTCTATCCTACGAGCAGTACTTC
cdr3_aa: CASSLSGSLSYEQYF
d_call: .
j_call: TRBJ2-7
clone_size: .
v_call: TRBV5-1